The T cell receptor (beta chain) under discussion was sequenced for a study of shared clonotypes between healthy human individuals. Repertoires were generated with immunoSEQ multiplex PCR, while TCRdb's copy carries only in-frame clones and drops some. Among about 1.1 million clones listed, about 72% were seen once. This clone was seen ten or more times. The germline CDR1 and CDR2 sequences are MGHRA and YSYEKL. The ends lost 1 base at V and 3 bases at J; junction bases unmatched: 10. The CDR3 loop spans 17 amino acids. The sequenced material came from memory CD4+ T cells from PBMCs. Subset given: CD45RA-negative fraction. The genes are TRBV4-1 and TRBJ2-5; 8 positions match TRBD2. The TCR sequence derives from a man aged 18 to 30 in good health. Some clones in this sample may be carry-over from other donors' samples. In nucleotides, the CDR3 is TGCGCCAGCAGCCAAGTTCTTTCCGGGAGGGAAAAAGAGACCCAGTACTTC. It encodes CASSQVLSGREKETQYF.